This T cell receptor beta chain was captured in a study of blood T cells in healthy people across ages. Whole-study findings and limits: Possibly confounding the expanded clonotype changes was the fact that donor CMV status was unknown.

Germline CDR1 reads SGDLS; CDR2 reads YYNGEE. The length of the CDR3 is 15 residues. Sample-barcoded 5' priming and a J-beta primer mix drove a second PCR of roughly 7 to 11 cycles. Tags on each cDNA molecule came from a template-switch adaptor with 12 random nucleotides. Samples each returned at least 3 million CDR3-containing paired-end reads. TCRdb re-analysed the 5' RACE reads in MiXCR, keeping a single row per CDR3 protein. Seen here are 1.5 million to 2 million distinct CDR3 sequences, approximately 50% observed once, and the top ten hold more than 2%. The study recruited healthy Caucasian donors from Russia who were aged about 6 to 100. To note about this clonotype: What it recognizes is unknown. At one end, the junction sequence differs from germline, possibly due to a read error.

The receptor comes from a middle-aged woman in good health. Sequencing was carried out using blood. The V call is TRBV9, the J call TRBJ2-1; D unresolved. The CDR3 DNA sequence: TGTGCCAGCAGTGTAGCCAGCCTCTCCTACAATGAGCAGTTCTTC. This sequence encodes CASSVASLSYNEQFF.